The present TCR beta chain was sequenced within a study of control samples from healthy donors and cancer patients. The CDR3 loop spans 12 amino acids. V shed 5 bases and J shed 9 bases, with 8 bases lying between them. CDR1 and CDR2 (germline): MNHEY, SMNVEV (reference sequence). Data came from immunoSEQ multiplex PCR; TCRdb stores just in-frame clones and leaves some out. The profile covers under 200,000 clones, with around nine tenths appearing a single time and roughly 5.3% taken by the ten largest. The chain recombines TRBV27 with TRBJ1-6; no clear D gene. This TCR came from a woman aged 25 to 39 in good health. What was sequenced was blood. The CDR3 loop is CASSPIRSPLHF. For the CDR3, the DNA is TGTGCCAGCAGTCCAATCCGTTCACCCCTCCACTTT.